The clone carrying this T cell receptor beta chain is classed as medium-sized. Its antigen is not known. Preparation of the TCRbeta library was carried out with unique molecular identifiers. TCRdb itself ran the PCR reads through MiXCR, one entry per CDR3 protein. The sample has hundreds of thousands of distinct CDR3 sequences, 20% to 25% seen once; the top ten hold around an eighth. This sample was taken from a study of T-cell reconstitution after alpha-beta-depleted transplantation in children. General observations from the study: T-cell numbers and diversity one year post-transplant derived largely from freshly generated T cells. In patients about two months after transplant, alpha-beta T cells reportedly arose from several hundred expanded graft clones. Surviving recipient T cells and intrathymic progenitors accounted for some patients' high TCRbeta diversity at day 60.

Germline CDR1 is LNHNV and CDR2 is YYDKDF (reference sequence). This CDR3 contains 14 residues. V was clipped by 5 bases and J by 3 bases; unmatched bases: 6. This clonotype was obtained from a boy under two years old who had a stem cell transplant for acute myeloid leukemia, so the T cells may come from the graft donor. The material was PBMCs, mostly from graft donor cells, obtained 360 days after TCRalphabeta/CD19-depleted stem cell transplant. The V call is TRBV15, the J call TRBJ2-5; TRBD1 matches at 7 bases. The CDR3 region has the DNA TGTGCCACCAGCGTGGGTCAGGGGGAAGAGACCCAGTACTTC. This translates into CATSVGQGEETQYF.